These 28 T cell receptor beta chains were sequenced from one sample in a study of blood T cell repertoires in COVID-19. Profiled with immunoSEQ multiplex PCR; TCRdb holds only in-frame clones, not every one. The sample lists roughly 60,000 clones; about 81% were seen once. Material: peripheral blood. These receptors originate from a man older than 75 with acute or convalescent COVID-19.

V is TRBV5-1 and J is TRBJ2-5; maybe TRBD2 (6 bases). The germline V and J ends were trimmed by 0 bases and 1 base, with 10 bases remaining between them. Germline V CDR1 and CDR2: SGHRS, YFSETQ. The CDR3 consists of 15 residues. The CDR3 DNA follows: TGCGCCAGCAGCTTGGTTGGGGGACTCCAAGAGACCCAGTACTTC. It codes for CASSLVGGLQETQYF.

The chain is built from TRBV2 and TRBJ2-7; D might be TRBD2 (5 bases). Germline CDR1 SNHLY, CDR2 FYNNEI. This CDR3 has 12 amino acids. Deletions cut 8 bases from V and 4 bases from J, with 12 bases between. The CDR3 region has the DNA TGTGCCAGCCGGCGACTAACGTACGAGCAGTACTTC. Protein sequence: CASRRLTYEQYF. Using reference TRBV2 and TRBJ2-7 for the parts outside the CDR3, the full variable domain is EPEVTQTPSHQVTQMGQEVILRCVPISNHLYFYWYRQILGQKVEFLVSFYNNEISEKSEIFDDQFSVERPDGSNFTLKIRSTKLEDSAMYFCASRRLTYEQYFGPGTRLTVT.

This rearrangement joins TRBV5-1 to TRBJ2-5; 8 bases agree with TRBD1. The CDR3 sequence is 14 residues long. V shed 3 bases, J shed 5 bases, and the junction held 6 bases outside the gene matches. Germline V gene sequence: CDR1 SGHRS, CDR2 YFSETQ. This chain's CDR3 is CASSSGQVVETQYF. The CDR3 region has the DNA TGCGCCAGCAGCTCGGGACAGGTTGTGGAGACCCAGTACTTC.

This chain links TRBV18 with TRBJ1-4; TRBD1 agrees at 8 bases. V was clipped by 0 bases and J by 0 bases; unmatched bases: 3. Germline-derived CDR1 and CDR2 are KGHSH and LQKENI. The CDR3 spans 17 residues. The CDR3: CASSPPDREATNEKLFF. CDR3 in DNA: TGTGCCAGCTCACCACCGGACAGGGAAGCAACTAATGAAAAACTGTTTTTT.

The chain couples TRBV5-6 to TRBJ1-2; D is perhaps TRBD1 (5 bases). Trimming took 2 bases from V and 4 from J, leaving 15 bases between them. In germline, CDR1 is SGHDT, CDR2 YYEEEE. The CDR3 is made up of 15 amino acids. The CDR3 spells CASSLPSGEGYGYTF. The CDR3 DNA reads TGTGCCAGCAGCTTACCCTCGGGGGAAGGCTATGGCTACACCTTC.

This CDR3 is CASSGTRGNTAGELFF. The CDR3 DNA sequence: TGTGCCAGCAGTGGGACCCGGGGGAACACCGCCGGGGAGCTGTTTTTT. The J gene is TRBJ2-2, the V gene TRBV27; weak D call: TRBD2 (6 bases). Trimming stripped 5 bases from V and 6 bases from J, with 19 bases between. The CDR3 runs 16 residues. CDR1 and CDR2 from the germline V gene are MNHEY and SMNVEV (reference sequence).

The chain employs TRBV4-1 and TRBJ2-7, with no clear D. Germline CDR1 is MGHRA and CDR2 is YSYEKL. Trimming stripped 0 bases from V and 2 bases from J, with 5 bases between. The CDR3 contains 13 residues. Here the CDR3 DNA reads TGCGCCAGCAGCCAAGAGTTCACCTACGAGCAGTACTTC. Its translation: CASSQEFTYEQYF.

J is TRBJ1-1 and V is TRBV2, with D possibly matching TRBD1 (5 bases). V shed 6 bases and J shed 3 bases, with 14 bases lying between them. The CDR3 runs to 14 residues. The germline V gene has CDR1 SNHLY and CDR2 FYNNEI. Written as DNA, the CDR3 is TGTGCCAGCAGGGGGCAGGGAGGGGACACTGAAGCTTTCTTT. This codes for CASRGQGGDTEAFF. Full variable domain (missing parts from reference TRBV2 and TRBJ1-1): EPEVTQTPSHQVTQMGQEVILRCVPISNHLYFYWYRQILGQKVEFLVSFYNNEISEKSEIFDDQFSVERPDGSNFTLKIRSTKLEDSAMYFCASRGQGGDTEAFFGQGTRLTVV.

V and J are TRBV10-3 and TRBJ1-1; 7 bases map to TRBD1. The CDR3 contains 13 residues. The germline V gene has CDR1 ENHRY and CDR2 SYGVKD. The J segment lost 1 base and the V segment lost 6 bases, leaving 2 bases of the junction unmatched. The CDR3 region is CAIRRQGNTEAFF. CDR3 sequence (DNA): TGTGCCATCAGACGACAGGGGAACACTGAAGCTTTCTTT.

The chain joins TRBV6-1 to TRBJ1-6; D gene unclear. The germline V gene has CDR1 MNHNS and CDR2 SASEGT. Trimming removed 1 base at V and 10 bases at J, with 17 bases between. This CDR3 comprises 16 residues. CDR3 amino acids: CASSEVKSGVGSPLHF. The CDR3 DNA follows: TGTGCCAGCAGTGAAGTGAAGTCCGGGGTAGGCTCACCCCTCCACTTT.

V gene TRBV19 combines with J gene TRBJ2-2; perhaps TRBD1 as D (5 bases). V lost 8 bases and J 3 bases, leaving 7 bases between the germline ends. Germline CDR1 reads LNHDA; CDR2 reads SQIVND (reference sequence). The CDR3 sequence is 12 residues long. The DNA for the CDR3 is TGTGCCAGTTGCAGGGACACCGGGGAGCTGTTTTTT. Its protein product is CASCRDTGELFF.

The V call is TRBV7-2, the J call TRBJ1-4; 9 bases fit TRBD1. Germline V gene sequence: CDR1 SGHTA, CDR2 FQGNSA. The CDR3 has 15 residues. With 6 bases clipped from V and 8 bases from J, the junction kept 10 bases outside the gene matches. The CDR3: CASRHTGTGREKLFF. The DNA for the CDR3 is TGTGCCAGCAGGCATACCGGGACAGGGAGGGAAAAACTGTTTTTT.

V gene TRBV7-6 combines with J gene TRBJ2-2, with a possible D match to TRBD1 (5 bases). Germline CDR1 is SGHVS and CDR2 is FNYEAQ. Trimming took 5 bases from V and 4 from J, leaving 29 bases between them. There are 20 residues in the CDR3. The CDR3 spells CASSPRPHPVTDRPTGELFF. The CDR3 DNA reads TGTGCCAGCAGCCCAAGGCCCCACCCTGTGACAGACCGACCCACCGGGGAGCTGTTTTTT.

This chain links TRBV5-1 with TRBJ2-7, with D tentatively TRBD1 (5 bases). V gave up 1 base and J gave up 5 bases, with 13 bases separating them. Germline CDR1 is SGHRS and CDR2 is YFSETQ. The CDR3 runs to 14 residues. The CDR3 sequence is CASSLSRVVDEQYF. The CDR3 nucleotides are TGCGCCAGCAGCTTGTCCAGGGTTGTGGACGAGCAGTACTTC.

The chain carries TRBV7-8 and TRBJ1-1; 8 bases align to TRBD1. CDR3 length: 16 amino acids. V shed 2 bases and J 0 bases; nucleotides not matched to a gene: 5. Germline CDR1 reads SGHVS; CDR2 reads FQNEAQ. The CDR3 nucleotides read TGTGCCAGCAGCTTAAACAGGGGGATGTTGAACACTGAAGCTTTCTTT. Translation gives CASSLNRGMLNTEAFF.

The chain combines TRBV5-6 with TRBJ2-3; D call uncertain. The germline V gene encodes CDR1 SGHDT and CDR2 YYEEEE. V was clipped by 3 bases and J by 6 bases, with 5 bases between them. The CDR3 covers 11 residues. In DNA, the CDR3 is TGTGCCAGCAGCTCCCTTGATACGCAGTATTTT. Protein product: CASSSLDTQYF.

V usage is TRBV5-1 and J usage is TRBJ2-3, with D perhaps TRBD1 (6 bases). This CDR3 contains 16 residues. Trimming cost V 0 bases and J 6 bases, with 17 bases left between them. Per the germline V gene, CDR1 is SGHRS and CDR2 is YFSETQ. The CDR3 protein is CASSLERGTHLDTQYF. The CDR3 region has the DNA TGCGCCAGCAGCTTGGAAAGGGGGACACACTTGGATACGCAGTATTTT.

This chain uses TRBV5-5 with TRBJ2-5, with D possibly TRBD1 on 6 matching bases. Between the trimmed V and J ends, which lost 7 bases and 2 bases, there was a span of 12 bases. The CDR3 runs 13 residues. Germline V gene sequence: CDR1 SGHKS, CDR2 YYEKEE (reference sequence). The CDR3 nucleotides read TGTGCCAGCGGCGGACAGACACAAGAGACCCAGTACTTC. It translates to CASGGQTQETQYF.

Only a few counts were recorded for this clone. V and J are TRBV12-5 and TRBJ1-1, with D possibly matching TRBD1 (6 bases). The V gene's germline CDR1 is LGHNT and CDR2 FRNRAP. This CDR3 has 14 amino acids. The V and J ends lost 2 bases and 4 bases respectively, with 11 bases between them. The CDR3 is CASGLTGQFTEAFF. Here the CDR3 DNA reads TGTGCTAGTGGTTTGACCGGACAGTTCACTGAAGCTTTCTTT.

The V and J genes are TRBV4-2 and TRBJ1-6, with D perhaps matching TRBD1 (6 bases). CDR1 LGHNA and CDR2 YNFKEQ come from the germline V gene. This CDR3 is 15 amino acids long. V lost 1 base and J 5 bases, leaving 9 bases between the germline ends. The CDR3 is CASSQVSGDNSPLHF. CDR3 nucleotide sequence: TGTGCCAGCAGCCAAGTTTCAGGGGATAATTCACCCCTCCACTTT.

This chain joins TRBV27 and TRBJ1-4, with D tentatively TRBD1 (5 bases). The V end was cut by 5 bases, the J end by 2 bases, with 21 bases between. The CDR3 has 18 amino acids. Per germline, CDR1 MNHEY and CDR2 SMNVEV (reference sequence). CDR3 residues: CASSITPAHRTTNEKLFF. CDR3 DNA: TGTGCCAGCAGTATAACCCCCGCACACAGGACCACTAATGAAAAACTGTTTTTT.

This chain connects TRBV19 to TRBJ1-3; 7 bases line up with TRBD1. The V segment lost 3 bases and the J segment 0 bases; nucleotides outside the gene matches: 8. The CDR3 consists of 17 residues. Germline V gives CDR1 LNHDA, CDR2 SQIVND (reference sequence). CDR3 protein: CASSIARTGLSGNTIYF. The DNA for the CDR3 is TGTGCCAGTAGTATCGCCCGGACAGGCCTCTCTGGAAACACCATATATTTT.

This clone was recorded only once. The rearrangement links TRBV27 to TRBJ1-6, with a weak D call TRBD1 (5 bases). The CDR3 contains 15 residues. V lost 7 bases to trimming and J lost 9 bases, with 19 bases between them. Looked up from germline, CDR1 is MNHEY and CDR2 is SMNVEV (reference sequence). The CDR3 region has the DNA TGTGCCAGCACCCTGGGGCAGAGTATAGGTTCACCCCTCCACTTT. Amino acid sequence: CASTLGQSIGSPLHF.

The CDR3 reads CASSGGTGSDTEAFF. DNA of the CDR3: TGTGCCAGCAGTGGAGGGACAGGGTCGGACACTGAAGCTTTCTTT. This chain connects TRBV25-1 to TRBJ1-1, with 9 positions matching TRBD1. Germline CDR1 reads MGHDK; CDR2 reads SYGVNS. The CDR3 loop spans 15 amino acids. Losses at the gene ends were 4 bases for V and 3 bases for J; bases not matched to a gene: 6.

The V and J genes are TRBV7-2 and TRBJ2-7, with TRBD2 matching over 8 bases. After removal of 2 bases from V and 8 bases from J, the junction contained 5 bases not matched to a gene. Germline CDR1 and CDR2: SGHTA and FQGNSA. The CDR3 covers 13 residues. The CDR3 DNA reads TGTGCCAGCAGCTTAAGTAGCGGGACGCAGCAGTACTTC. Translation: CASSLSSGTQQYF.

The chain carries TRBV9 and TRBJ2-1; D remains unclear. Germline V gene lookup returns CDR1 SGDLS and CDR2 YYNGEE. The CDR3 is 15 residues long. V was cut by 0 bases and J by 3 bases, with 10 bases left in between. CDR3 loop: CASSVDGSYYNEQFF. The CDR3 region has the DNA TGTGCCAGCAGCGTAGACGGGTCTTACTACAATGAGCAGTTCTTC.

This sequence joins TRBV11-2 and TRBJ1-1, with a weak D call TRBD1 (5 bases). The CDR3 spans 15 residues. Germline loops: CDR1 SGHAT, CDR2 FQNNGV. The V and J ends lost 1 base and 4 bases respectively, with 13 bases between them. CDR3 coding DNA: TGTGCCAGCAGCTTAGGGGGAGGCAGGGCCACTGAAGCTTTCTTT. Protein sequence: CASSLGGGRATEAFF.

The V and J genes are TRBV18 and TRBJ1-6; 8 positions match TRBD1. The CDR3 consists of 16 residues. Germline V CDR1 and CDR2: KGHSH, LQKENI. Losses at the gene ends were 2 bases for V and 7 bases for J; bases not matched to a gene: 7. Here the CDR3 reads CASSPSSGGSNSPLHF. CDR3 coding DNA: TGTGCCAGCTCACCATCCTCAGGGGGCTCCAATTCACCCCTCCACTTT.